This T cell receptor beta chain was observed in a study of technical replicates of blood from several donors. Germline assignment: CDR1 MDHEN and CDR2 SYDVKM. CDR3 length: 15 amino acids. Trimming at V came to 2 bases and at J to 7 bases, leaving 1 base not matched to a gene. Sequencing used immunoSEQ multiplex PCR; TCRdb keeps in-frame clones, though not all of them. The table lists around 80,000 clones, 95% to 98% of them singletons, with 0.2% to 0.25% in the top ten. The sequence was collected from a human donor in good health. The rearrangement joins TRBV28 to TRBJ2-1; 14 positions agree with TRBD2. What was sequenced was T cells isolated from PBMCs. DNA for the CDR3: TGTGCCAGCAGTTTAGGGACTAGCGGGAGTAATGAGCAGTTCTTC. It is translated as CASSLGTSGSNEQFF.